Below, 12 T cell receptor beta chains from the same sample are listed, as sequenced in a study of T-cell memory formation after mild COVID-19. TCRdb re-derived calls from the 5' RACE reads in MiXCR, one entry per CDR3 protein. The sample lists roughly 120,000 distinct CDR3 sequences, about 16% occurring once. Sequencing was done on a sample of PBMCs or a T cell subset sorted from them (not recorded which). Every receptor here comes from an adult woman who had mild COVID-19 (a few samples of this study predate the infection). Cell type and time point are not known.

The CDR3 is CASSQGTAASQETQYF. The CDR3 DNA sequence: TGTGCCAGCAGCCAAGGGACAGCCGCGTCGCAAGAGACCCAGTACTTC. This chain uses TRBV7-9 with TRBJ2-5, with 7 bases identical to TRBD1. V gave up 5 bases and J gave up 2 bases; unmatched junction bases: 11. Germline V gives CDR1 SEHNR, CDR2 FQNEAQ (reference sequence). The CDR3 runs 16 residues.

V usage is TRBV11-2 and J usage is TRBJ2-1, with TRBD1 matching 7 bases. Unmatched junction bases numbered 10, after V lost 2 bases and J lost 0 bases. This CDR3 spans 18 amino acids. In germline, CDR1 is SGHAT, CDR2 FQNNGV. The CDR3: CASSLYRRAGGSYNEQFF. The DNA of the CDR3 is TGTGCCAGCAGCTTATACAGAAGGGCAGGGGGCTCCTACAATGAGCAGTTCTTC.

This clonotype came up a few times. The chain combines TRBV10-3 with TRBJ2-7; 8 bases align to TRBD1. The length of the CDR3 is 14 residues. Germline CDR1 ENHRY, CDR2 SYGVKD. Trimming cost V 6 bases and J 2 bases; bases outside gene matches: 6. The DNA of the CDR3 is TGTGCCATCAGCGAGGACAGGGAAACCTACGAGCAGTACTTC. Translating it yields CAISEDRETYEQYF.

V and J are TRBV7-2 and TRBJ2-7; possible D gene TRBD2, 6 bases. Germline CDR1 and CDR2: SGHTA and FQGNSA. V lost 3 bases, J lost 6 bases, and 12 bases lay in between. The CDR3 sequence is 13 residues long. CDR3 region: CASSFTSSGEQYF. The CDR3 DNA follows: TGTGCCAGCAGCTTTACTAGCTCCGGCGAGCAGTACTTC.

This clonotype appeared a few times. V is TRBV25-1 and J is TRBJ1-2, with D unclear. The CDR3 is made up of 17 amino acids. Trimming removed 1 base from V and 4 bases from J, with 19 bases in between. CDR1 MGHDK and CDR2 SYGVNS come from the germline V gene. The CDR3 is CASSESGKKAEFYGYTF. In DNA, the CDR3 is TGTGCCAGCAGTGAATCGGGTAAAAAGGCCGAGTTCTATGGCTACACCTTC.

This clonotype has more than one count but fewer than ten. The V call is TRBV20-1, the J call TRBJ1-5; D remains ambiguous. Germline loops: CDR1 DFQATT, CDR2 SNEGSKA (reference sequence). CDR3 length: 14 residues. V lost 0 bases and J 5 bases, leaving 11 bases between the germline ends. CDR3 coding DNA: TGCAGTGCTAGAGATACCGGGGTCGATCAGCCCCAGCATTTT. It specifies CSARDTGVDQPQHF.

The V call is TRBV5-4, the J call TRBJ1-1; TRBD1 matches 7 bases. Germline values: CDR1 SGHNT, CDR2 YYREEE (reference sequence). The CDR3 contains 15 residues. With V trimmed by 4 bases and J by 1 base, 7 bases remained unmatched. CDR3 DNA: TGTGCCAGCAGCGCGGGGGGACAGCCGAACACTGAAGCTTTCTTT. Amino acid sequence: CASSAGGQPNTEAFF.

This clonotype appeared a few times. The genes are TRBV19 and TRBJ1-2; D might be TRBD1 (5 bases). Trimming pared 8 bases from V and 4 bases from J, leaving 11 bases between. The CDR3 is 12 residues long. The V gene's germline CDR1 is LNHDA and CDR2 SQIVND (reference sequence). The CDR3 here is CASEGRIYGYTF. CDR3 coding DNA: TGTGCCAGTGAGGGACGGATCTATGGCTACACCTTC.

This clonotype was observed once. The rearrangement links TRBV29-1 to TRBJ2-7, with D unresolved. Germline V gives CDR1 SQVTM, CDR2 ANQGSEA. This CDR3 has 13 amino acids. The V end was cut by 4 bases, the J end by 3 bases, with 13 bases between. DNA for the CDR3: TGCAGCGTTGTATTCGCAGGCCGCTACGAGCAGTACTTC. It encodes CSVVFAGRYEQYF.

The chain's CDR3 is CSVYSGGETQYF. CDR3 DNA sequence: TGCAGCGTTTATAGCGGCGGGGAGACCCAGTACTTC. This sequence joins TRBV29-1 and TRBJ2-5, with D perhaps TRBD2 (6 bases). The CDR3 has 12 residues. Trimming left V 5 bases short and J 5 bases short, with 12 bases between. From germline, CDR1 is SQVTM and CDR2 ANQGSEA.

This clonotype has ten or more counts. The V gene is TRBV11-2, the J gene TRBJ2-7, with D possibly being TRBD1 (5 bases). CDR1 and CDR2 from the germline V gene are SGHAT and FQNNGV. Trimming took off 4 bases at V and 0 bases at J, with 13 bases between the two ends. The CDR3 runs to 15 residues. Written as DNA, the CDR3 is TGTGCCAGCAGCTCAGGGTGGCTGGCCTCCTACGAGCAGTACTTC. This translates into CASSSGWLASYEQYF. Full variable domain (outside the CDR3, taken from reference TRBV11-2 and TRBJ2-7): EAGVAQSPRYKIIEKRQSVAFWCNPISGHATLYWYQQILGQGPKLLIQFQNNGVVDDSQLPKDRFSAERLKGVDSTLKIQPAKLEDSAVYLCASSSGWLASYEQYFGPGTRLTVT.

The chain employs TRBV18 and TRBJ2-3; possible D gene TRBD1, 5 bases. This CDR3 is 12 amino acids long. Germline V gives CDR1 KGHSH, CDR2 LQKENI. With 1 base removed from V and 6 bases from J, the gap between germline ends came to 5 bases. CDR3 coding DNA: TGTGCCAGCTCACCACAGGGGGATACGCAGTATTTT. Translated: CASSPQGDTQYF.